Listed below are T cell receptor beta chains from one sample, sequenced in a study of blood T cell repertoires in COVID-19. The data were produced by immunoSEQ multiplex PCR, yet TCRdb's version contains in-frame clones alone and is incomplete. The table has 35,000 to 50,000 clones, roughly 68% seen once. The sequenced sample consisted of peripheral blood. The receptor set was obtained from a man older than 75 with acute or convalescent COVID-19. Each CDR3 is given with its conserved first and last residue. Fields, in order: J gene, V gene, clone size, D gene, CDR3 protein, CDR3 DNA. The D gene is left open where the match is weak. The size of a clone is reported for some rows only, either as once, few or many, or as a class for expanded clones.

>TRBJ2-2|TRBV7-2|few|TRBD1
CASSTGQGVNTGELFF
TGTGCCAGCAGCACTGGACAGGGGGTAAACACCGGGGAGCTGTTTTTT
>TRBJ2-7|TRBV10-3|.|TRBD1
CAISEQWTGTYEQYF
TGTGCCATCAGTGAGCAATGGACAGGGACTTACGAGCAGTACTTC
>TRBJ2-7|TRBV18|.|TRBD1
CASSPQGTGLYEQYF
TGTGCCAGCTCACCACAAGGGACAGGGCTCTACGAGCAGTACTTC
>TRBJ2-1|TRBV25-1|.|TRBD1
CASSELKGTGIVNEQFF
TGTGCCAGCAGTGAATTAAAGGGGACAGGGATTGTCAATGAGCAGTTCTTC
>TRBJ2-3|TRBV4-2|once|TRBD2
CASSRTSGGTTDTQYF
TGTGCCAGCAGCCGGACTAGCGGGGGCACCACAGATACGCAGTATTTT
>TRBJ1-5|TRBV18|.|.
CASSPREGNSNQPQHF
TGTGCCAGCTCACCCCGTGAGGGTAACAGCAATCAGCCCCAGCATTTT
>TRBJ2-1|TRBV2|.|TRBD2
CASPTPGLAEYNEQFF
TGTGCCAGCCCAACCCCGGGACTAGCGGAGTACAATGAGCAGTTCTTC
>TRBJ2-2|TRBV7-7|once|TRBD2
CASSPWEGSTGELFF
TGTGCTAGCAGCCCCTGGGAGGGGAGTACCGGGGAGCTGTTTTTT
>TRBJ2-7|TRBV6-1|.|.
CASSESGKLYEQYF
TGTGCCAGCAGTGAAAGTGGCAAATTGTACGAGCAGTACTTC
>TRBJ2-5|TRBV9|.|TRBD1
CASSPRQGRYQETQYF
TGTGCCAGCAGCCCACGACAGGGCAGGTACCAAGAGACCCAGTACTTC
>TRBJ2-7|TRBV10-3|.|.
CAIGQFSSYEQYF
TGTGCCATCGGACAGTTCAGCTCCTACGAGCAGTACTTC
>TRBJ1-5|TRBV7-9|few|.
CASSLGGGRQPQHF
TGTGCCAGCAGCTTAGGAGGAGGAAGACAGCCCCAGCATTTT
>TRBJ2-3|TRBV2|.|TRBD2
CASSDLAGATDTQYF
TGTGCCAGCAGTGATCTAGCGGGAGCTACAGATACGCAGTATTTT
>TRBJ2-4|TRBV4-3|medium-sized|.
CASSQEELGGIQYF
TGCGCCAGCAGCCAAGAAGAGCTAGGGGGCATTCAGTACTTC
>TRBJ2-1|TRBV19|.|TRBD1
CASRKDRGWSNEQFF
TGTGCCAGTAGGAAAGACAGGGGGTGGTCCAATGAGCAGTTCTTC
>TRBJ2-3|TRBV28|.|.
CASLGSTQYF
TGTGCCTCCTTAGGGAGTACGCAGTATTTT
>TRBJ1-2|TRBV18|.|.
CASSRGDTSYGYTF
TGTGCCAGCTCACGGGGCGACACCTCCTATGGCTACACCTTC
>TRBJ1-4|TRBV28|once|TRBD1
CASKSRGRANEKLFF
TGTGCCAGCAAATCCAGGGGGCGAGCTAATGAAAAACTGTTTTTT